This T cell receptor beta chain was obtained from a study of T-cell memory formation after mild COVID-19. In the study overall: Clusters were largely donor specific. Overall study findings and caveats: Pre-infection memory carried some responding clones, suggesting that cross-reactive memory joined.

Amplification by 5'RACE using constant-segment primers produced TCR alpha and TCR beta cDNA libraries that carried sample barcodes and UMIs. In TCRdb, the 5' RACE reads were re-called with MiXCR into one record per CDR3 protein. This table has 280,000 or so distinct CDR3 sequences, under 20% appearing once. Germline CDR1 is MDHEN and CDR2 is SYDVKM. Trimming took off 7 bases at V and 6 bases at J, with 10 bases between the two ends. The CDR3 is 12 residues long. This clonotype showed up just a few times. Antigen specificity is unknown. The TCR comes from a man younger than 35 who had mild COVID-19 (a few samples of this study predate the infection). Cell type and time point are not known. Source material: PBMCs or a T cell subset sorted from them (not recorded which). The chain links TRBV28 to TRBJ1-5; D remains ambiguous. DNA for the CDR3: TGTGCCAGCAACACATGGTTTCAGCCCCAGCATTTT. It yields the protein CASNTWFQPQHF.